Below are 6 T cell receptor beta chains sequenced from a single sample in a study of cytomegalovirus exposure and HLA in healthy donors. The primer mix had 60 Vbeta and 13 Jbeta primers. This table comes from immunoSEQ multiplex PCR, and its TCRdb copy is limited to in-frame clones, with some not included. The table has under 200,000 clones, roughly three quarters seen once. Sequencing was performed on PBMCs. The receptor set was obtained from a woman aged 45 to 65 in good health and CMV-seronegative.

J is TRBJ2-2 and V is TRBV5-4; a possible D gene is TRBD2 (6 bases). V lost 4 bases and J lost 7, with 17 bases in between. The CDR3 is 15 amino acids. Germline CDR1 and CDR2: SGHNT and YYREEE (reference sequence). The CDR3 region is CASSPPGGQVGELFF. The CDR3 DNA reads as TGTGCCAGCAGCCCGCCCGGAGGGCAGGTCGGGGAGCTGTTTTTT.

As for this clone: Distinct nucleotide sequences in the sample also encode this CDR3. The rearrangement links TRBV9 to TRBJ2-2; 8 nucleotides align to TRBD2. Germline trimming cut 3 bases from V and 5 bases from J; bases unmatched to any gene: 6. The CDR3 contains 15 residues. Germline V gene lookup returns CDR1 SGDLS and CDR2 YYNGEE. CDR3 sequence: CASSAGGGDTGELFF. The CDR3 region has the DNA TGTGCCAGCAGCGCGGGAGGGGGGGATACCGGGGAGCTGTTTTTT. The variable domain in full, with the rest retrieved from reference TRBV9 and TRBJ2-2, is DSGVTQTPKHLITATGQRVTLRCSPRSGDLSVYWYQQSLDQGLQFLIQYYNGEERAKGNILERFSAQQFPDLHSELNLSSLELGDSALYFCASSAGGGDTGELFFGEGSRLTVL.

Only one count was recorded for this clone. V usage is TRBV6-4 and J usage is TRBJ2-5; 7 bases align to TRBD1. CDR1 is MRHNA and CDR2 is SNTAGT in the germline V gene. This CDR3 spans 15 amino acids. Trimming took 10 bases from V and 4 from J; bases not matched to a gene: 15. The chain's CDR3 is CATRQRGLAPETQYF. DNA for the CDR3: TGTGCCACCAGGCAGAGGGGGCTGGCACCAGAGACCCAGTACTTC.

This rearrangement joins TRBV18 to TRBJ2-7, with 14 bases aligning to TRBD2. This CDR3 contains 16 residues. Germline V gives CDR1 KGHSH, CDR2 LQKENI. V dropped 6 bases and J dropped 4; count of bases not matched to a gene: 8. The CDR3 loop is CASSNRTSGRLYEQYF. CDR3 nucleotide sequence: TGTGCCAGCTCCAATAGGACTAGCGGGAGGTTATACGAGCAGTACTTC.

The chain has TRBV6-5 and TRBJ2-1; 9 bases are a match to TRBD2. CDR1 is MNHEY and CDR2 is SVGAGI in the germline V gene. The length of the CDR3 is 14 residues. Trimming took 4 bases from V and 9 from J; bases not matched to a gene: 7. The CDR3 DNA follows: TGTGCCAGCAGTTTGGGACTAGCCCCAAGTGAGCAGTTCTTC. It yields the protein CASSLGLAPSEQFF.

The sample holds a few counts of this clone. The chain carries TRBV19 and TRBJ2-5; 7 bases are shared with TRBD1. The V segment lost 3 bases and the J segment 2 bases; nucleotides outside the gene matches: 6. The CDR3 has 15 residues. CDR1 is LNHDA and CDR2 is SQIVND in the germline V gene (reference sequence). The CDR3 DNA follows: TGTGCCAGTAGTATGGGGACAGCGATACAAGAGACCCAGTACTTC. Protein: CASSMGTAIQETQYF.